This T cell receptor (beta chain) is drawn from a study of T cell responses to AZD1222 COVID-19 vaccine (dated by TCRdb to about 2021). Regarding the study in general: TCR sequencing was performed for approximately 240 trial participants, of whom 200 to 210 were given two doses of AZD1222 and around 26 were given two doses of MenACWY control vaccine. Trial participants were enrolled by age into 18-55, 56-69 and 70-plus year subgroups, with roughly 160, 29 and 62 TCR-sequenced participants respectively. The research as a whole found: Nearly half of unique spike-specific TCRs reportedly recognized epitopes outside regions mutated in the B.1.351 and B.1.1.7 variants. Participants were mostly white British and included more females than males, and it was suggested by the authors that clonal diversity may have been underestimated. Conclusions about previously exposed vaccinees are limited, since just five to seven AZD1222 recipients were seropositive for SARS-CoV-2 at baseline. Because no samples from the day 14 peak response were available, repertoires could be characterized only after the peak T cell response. In the small 56-69-year group, the increase in depth fell short of significance, most likely because of low power. The whole spike protein was spanned by vaccine-associated CD4 TCRs, and dominant responses were seen in regions 160-218 and 743-854. After two AZD1222 doses, spike-specific TCR breadth and depth were significantly higher than at day 0 and than in MenACWY recipients.

As concerns this clone: Its antigen is unknown. No clone much larger than this one lies a single base away; base qualities are absent.

The CDR3 regions of human TCRbeta chains were analyzed by immunosequencing. Processing in the source paper ran as follows. Repertoire TCRs were matched against a reference library of SARS-CoV-2-specific TCRs generated with the MIRA antigen-specificity platform. Breadth meant the fraction of unique TCRs that were SARS-CoV-2-associated, whereas depth meant the fraction of total T cells that were SARS-CoV-2-associated. Using the MIRA data, each spike-specific TCR was assigned both to the spike region to which the TCR was reactive and to a CD4 or CD8 class. Log10-transformed breadth and depth values were compared by one-way ANOVA with Sidak's multiple comparisons tests. TCRdb took over this immuneACCESS table, retaining in-frame rearrangements with V and J assigned. Such tables are incomplete; in checked studies, under half of the missing clones stem from an unresolved V gene, and the remainder is unexplained. That table is the source of V, J and clone size, and D and trimming were worked out from the DNA. This sample is represented by 60,000 to 75,000 clones; roughly nine tenths of them were singletons. The ten largest clones take up about 28% of the sample.

The label giving this sample's time point can be read as: about 28 days (+/-7) after the second vaccine dose. AZD1222 recipients with second doses at about 4 weeks or about 12 weeks were pooled, because spike-specific TCR depth and breadth did not differ between schedules. The vaccinee samples were drawn from two UK trials, COV001 and COV002, one of which was a single-blind randomized controlled phase 2/3 trial testing AZD1222 (ChAdOx1 nCoV-19) in healthy adults. Trial participant PBMC samples were collected at day 0 and day 28 after the second dose for TCRbeta chain sequencing. Here the sequenced sample was peripheral blood, taken 28 days after the second AZD1222 dose. The origin of this receptor is an adult who received the AZD1222 COVID-19 vaccine.

CDR3 reads: CASSEWPNTDTQYF. The DNA sequence is as follows: TGTGCCAGCAGTGAATGGCCGAACACAGATACGCAGTATTTT. The chain joins TRBV2 to TRBJ2-3, with no D gene named confidently. From a lookup of the germline V gene, CDR1 and CDR2 are SNHLY and FYNNEI. The CDR3, from cysteine to phenylalanine, totals 14 residues. Solely the CDR3 DNA is kept, with 42 bases framed from the first base. The germline ends are 8 bases apart after V is trimmed by 2 bases and J by 2 bases.